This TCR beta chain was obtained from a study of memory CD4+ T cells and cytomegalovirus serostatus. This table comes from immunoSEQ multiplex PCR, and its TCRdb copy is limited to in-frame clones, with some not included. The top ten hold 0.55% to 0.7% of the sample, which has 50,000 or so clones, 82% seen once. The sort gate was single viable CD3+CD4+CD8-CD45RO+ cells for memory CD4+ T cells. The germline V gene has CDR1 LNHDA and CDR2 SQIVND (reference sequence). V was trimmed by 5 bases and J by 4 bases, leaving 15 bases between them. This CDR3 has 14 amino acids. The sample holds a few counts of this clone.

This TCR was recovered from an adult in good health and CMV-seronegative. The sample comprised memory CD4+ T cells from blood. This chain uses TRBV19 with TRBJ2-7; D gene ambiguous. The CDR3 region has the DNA TGTGCCAGTAGTCGGGCATTCAAGTCTTACGAGCAGTACTTC. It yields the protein CASSRAFKSYEQYF.